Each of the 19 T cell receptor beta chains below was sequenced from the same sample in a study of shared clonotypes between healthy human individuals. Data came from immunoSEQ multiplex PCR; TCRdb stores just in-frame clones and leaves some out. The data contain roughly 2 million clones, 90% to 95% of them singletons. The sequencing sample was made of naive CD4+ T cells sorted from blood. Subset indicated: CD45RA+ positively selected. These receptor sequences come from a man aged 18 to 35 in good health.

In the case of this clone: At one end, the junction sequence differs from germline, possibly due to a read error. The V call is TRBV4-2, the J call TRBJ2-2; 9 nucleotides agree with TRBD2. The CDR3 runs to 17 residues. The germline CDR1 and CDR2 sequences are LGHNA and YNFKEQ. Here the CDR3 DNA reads TGTGCCGGCAGCCCTCAGGGAGCGGGGGGCCAGACCGGGGAGCTGTTTTTT. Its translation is CAGSPQGAGGQTGELFF.

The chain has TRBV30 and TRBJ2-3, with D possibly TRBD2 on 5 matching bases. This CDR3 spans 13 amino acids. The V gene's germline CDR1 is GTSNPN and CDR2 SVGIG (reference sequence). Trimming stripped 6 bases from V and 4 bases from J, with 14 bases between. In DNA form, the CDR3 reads TGTGCCTGCGAGCCGGGGAAGGCAGATACGCAGTATTTT. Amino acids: CACEPGKADTQYF.

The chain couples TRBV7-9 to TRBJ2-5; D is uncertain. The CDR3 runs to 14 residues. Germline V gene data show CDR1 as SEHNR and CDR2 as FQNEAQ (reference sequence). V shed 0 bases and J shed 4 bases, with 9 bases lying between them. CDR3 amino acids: CASSLATVGETQYF. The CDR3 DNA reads TGTGCCAGCAGCTTAGCTACAGTGGGAGAGACCCAGTACTTC.

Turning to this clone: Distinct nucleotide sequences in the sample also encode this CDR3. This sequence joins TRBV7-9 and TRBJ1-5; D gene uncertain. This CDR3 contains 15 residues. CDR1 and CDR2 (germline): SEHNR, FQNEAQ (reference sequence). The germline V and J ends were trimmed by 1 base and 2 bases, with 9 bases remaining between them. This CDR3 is CASSLGGLGNQPQHF. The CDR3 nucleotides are TGTGCCAGCAGCTTAGGAGGACTTGGCAATCAGCCCCAGCATTTT.

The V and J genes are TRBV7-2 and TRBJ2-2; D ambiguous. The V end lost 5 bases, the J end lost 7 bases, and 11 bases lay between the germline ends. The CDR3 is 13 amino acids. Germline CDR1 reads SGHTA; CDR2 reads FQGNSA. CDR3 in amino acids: CASSLPSSGELFF. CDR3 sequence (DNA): TGTGCCAGCAGCCTTCCTTCGAGCGGGGAGCTGTTTTTT.

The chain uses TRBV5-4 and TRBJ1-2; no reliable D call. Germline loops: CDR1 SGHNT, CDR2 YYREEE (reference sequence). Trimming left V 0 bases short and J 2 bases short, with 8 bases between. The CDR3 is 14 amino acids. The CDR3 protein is CASSLGGQNYGYTF. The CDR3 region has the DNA TGTGCCAGCAGCTTGGGAGGTCAGAACTATGGCTACACCTTC.

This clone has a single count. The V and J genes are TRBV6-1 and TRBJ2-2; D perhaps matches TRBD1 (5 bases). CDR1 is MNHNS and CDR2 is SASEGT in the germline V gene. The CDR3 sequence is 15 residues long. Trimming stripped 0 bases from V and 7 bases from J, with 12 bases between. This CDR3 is CASSEAGPGIGELFF. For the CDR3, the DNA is TGTGCCAGCAGTGAAGCGGGGCCAGGGATCGGGGAGCTGTTTTTT.

CDR3 loop: CACPGRRFSTEAFF. The DNA for the CDR3 is TGTGCCTGTCCCGGACGCCGGTTCTCTACTGAAGCTTTCTTT. The rearrangement uses TRBV30 and TRBJ1-1; D not resolved. Deletions cut 6 bases from V and 5 bases from J, with 19 bases between. The CDR3 sequence is 14 residues long. Looked up from germline, CDR1 is GTSNPN and CDR2 is SVGIG (reference sequence). Drawing the rest from reference TRBV30 and TRBJ1-1, the complete variable domain is SQTIHQWPATLVQPVGSPLSLECTVEGTSNPNLYWYRQAAGRGLQLLFYSVGIGQISSEVPQNLSASRPQDRQFILSSKKLLLSDSGFYLCACPGRRFSTEAFFGQGTRLTVV.

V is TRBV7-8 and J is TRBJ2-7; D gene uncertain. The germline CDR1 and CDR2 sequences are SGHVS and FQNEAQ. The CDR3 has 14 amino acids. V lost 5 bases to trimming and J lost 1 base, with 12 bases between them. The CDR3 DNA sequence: TGTGCCAGCAGCCGTTTCCCCTCTTCCTACGAGCAGTACTTC. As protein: CASSRFPSSYEQYF. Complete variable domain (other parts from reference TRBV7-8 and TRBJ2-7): GAGVSQSPRYKVAKRGQDVALRCDPISGHVSLFWYQQALGQGPEFLTYFQNEAQLDKSGLPSDRFFAERPEGSVSTLKIQRTQQEDSAVYLCASSRFPSSYEQYFGPGTRLTVT.

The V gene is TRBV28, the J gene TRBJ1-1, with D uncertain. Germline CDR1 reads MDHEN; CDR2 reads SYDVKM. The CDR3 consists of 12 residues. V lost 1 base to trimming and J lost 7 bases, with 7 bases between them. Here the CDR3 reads CASSLLEREAFF. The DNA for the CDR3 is TGTGCCAGCAGTTTATTGGAGCGTGAAGCTTTCTTT.

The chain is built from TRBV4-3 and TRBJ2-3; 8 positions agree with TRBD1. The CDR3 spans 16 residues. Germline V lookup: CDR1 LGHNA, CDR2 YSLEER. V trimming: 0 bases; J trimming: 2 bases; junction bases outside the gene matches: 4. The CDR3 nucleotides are TGCGCCAGCAGCCAAGATTTTCAGGGGGCCACAGATACGCAGTATTTT. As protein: CASSQDFQGATDTQYF.

The chain's CDR3 is CASSATGSNEQFF. Written as DNA, the CDR3 is TGTGCCAGCAGTGCGACTGGCTCCAATGAGCAGTTCTTC. V gene TRBV2 combines with J gene TRBJ2-1; D unresolved. V dropped 4 bases and J dropped 6 bases, with 10 bases sitting between them. CDR3 size: 13 residues. In germline, CDR1 is SNHLY, CDR2 FYNNEI.

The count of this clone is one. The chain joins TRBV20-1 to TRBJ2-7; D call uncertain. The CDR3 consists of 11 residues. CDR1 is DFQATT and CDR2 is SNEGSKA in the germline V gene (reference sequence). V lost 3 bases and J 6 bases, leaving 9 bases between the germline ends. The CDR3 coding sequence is TGCAGTGCTAGGAACCCGGGCGAGCAGTACTTC. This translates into CSARNPGEQYF.

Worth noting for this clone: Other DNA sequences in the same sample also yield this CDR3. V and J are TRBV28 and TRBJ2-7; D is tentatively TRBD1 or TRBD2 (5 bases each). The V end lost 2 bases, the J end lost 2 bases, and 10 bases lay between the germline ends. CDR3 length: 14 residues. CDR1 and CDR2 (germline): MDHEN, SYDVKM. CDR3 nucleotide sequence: TGTGCCAGCAGTTTAGGTCCGGGGCCCTACGAGCAGTACTTC. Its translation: CASSLGPGPYEQYF.

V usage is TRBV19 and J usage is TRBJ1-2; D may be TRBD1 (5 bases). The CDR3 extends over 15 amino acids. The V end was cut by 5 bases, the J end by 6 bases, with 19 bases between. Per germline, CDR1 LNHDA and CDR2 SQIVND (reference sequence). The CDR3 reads CASSGVQRGANGYTF. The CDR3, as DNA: TGTGCCAGTAGTGGGGTCCAAAGGGGCGCGAATGGCTACACCTTC. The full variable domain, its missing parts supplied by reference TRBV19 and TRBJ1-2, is DGGITQSPKYLFRKEGQNVTLSCEQNLNHDAMYWYRQDPGQGLRLIYYSQIVNDFQKGDIAEGYSVSREKKESFPLTVTSAQKNPTAFYLCASSGVQRGANGYTFGSGTRLTVV.

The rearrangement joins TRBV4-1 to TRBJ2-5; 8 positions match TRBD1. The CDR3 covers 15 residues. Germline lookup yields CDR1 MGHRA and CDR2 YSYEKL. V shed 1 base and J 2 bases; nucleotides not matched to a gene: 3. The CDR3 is CASSQVYRGQETQYF. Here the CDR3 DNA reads TGCGCCAGCAGCCAAGTCTACAGGGGGCAAGAGACCCAGTACTTC.

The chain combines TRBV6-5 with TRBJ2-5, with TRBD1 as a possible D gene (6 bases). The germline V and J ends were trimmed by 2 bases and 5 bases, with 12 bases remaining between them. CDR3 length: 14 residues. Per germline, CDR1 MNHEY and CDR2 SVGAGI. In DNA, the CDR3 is TGTGCCAGCAGTTACGGGGGCGCGTGGGAGACCCAGTACTTC. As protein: CASSYGGAWETQYF.

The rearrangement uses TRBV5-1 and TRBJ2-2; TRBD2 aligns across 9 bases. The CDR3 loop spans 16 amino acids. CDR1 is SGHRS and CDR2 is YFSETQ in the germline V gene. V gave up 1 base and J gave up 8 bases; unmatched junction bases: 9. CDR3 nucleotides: TGCGCCAGCAGCTTGATCCTAGCGGGAAGGTCTGGGGAGCTGTTTTTT. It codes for CASSLILAGRSGELFF.

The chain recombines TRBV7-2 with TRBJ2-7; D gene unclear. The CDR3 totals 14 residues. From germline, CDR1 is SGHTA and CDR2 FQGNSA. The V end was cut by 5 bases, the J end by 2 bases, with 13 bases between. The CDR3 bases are TGTGCCAGCAGCCCCGACCTTGGACCCTACGAGCAGTACTTC. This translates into CASSPDLGPYEQYF.